This TCR beta chain was profiled in a study of Graves' ophthalmopathy and Graves' hyperthyroidism. Study information: Upon initial diagnosis and before any treatment, peripheral blood was collected. Study-wide points: The model predicted ophthalmopathy progression with about 71% sensitivity and around 72% specificity. Distinction of ophthalmopathy from stable hyperthyroidism by a 13-signature model reached about 87% sensitivity and 65% to 83% specificity.

Germline values: CDR1 MNHEY, CDR2 SVGAGI. The V gene end was trimmed by 2 bases and the J gene end by 10 bases; junction bases not matched to a gene: 11. The CDR3 has 15 amino acids. Orbital computed tomography, thyroid ultrasound, TRAb, serum thyroxine and clinical symptoms formed the basis of diagnosis. RNA transcripts served as template for amplifying TCR beta CDR3 sequences. Investigators did first-round RT-PCR with HTBI primers, then second-round multiplex PCR. TCRdb passed the multiplex PCR reads through MiXCR, listing each CDR3 protein once. The sample lists about 410,000 distinct CDR3 sequences, around 17% seen once, with more than 1.5% in the top ten. This clonotype was found many times. Its specificity is not known.

This clonotype originated in a woman aged 18-30 years with Graves' ophthalmopathy. Sequenced sample: peripheral blood. The rearrangement joins TRBV6-5 to TRBJ1-1; 9 nucleotides align to TRBD1. The CDR3 loop is CASSYLPTGGLRAFF. CDR3 sequence (DNA): TGTGCCAGCAGTTACCTCCCTACAGGGGGCTTACGAGCTTTCTTT.